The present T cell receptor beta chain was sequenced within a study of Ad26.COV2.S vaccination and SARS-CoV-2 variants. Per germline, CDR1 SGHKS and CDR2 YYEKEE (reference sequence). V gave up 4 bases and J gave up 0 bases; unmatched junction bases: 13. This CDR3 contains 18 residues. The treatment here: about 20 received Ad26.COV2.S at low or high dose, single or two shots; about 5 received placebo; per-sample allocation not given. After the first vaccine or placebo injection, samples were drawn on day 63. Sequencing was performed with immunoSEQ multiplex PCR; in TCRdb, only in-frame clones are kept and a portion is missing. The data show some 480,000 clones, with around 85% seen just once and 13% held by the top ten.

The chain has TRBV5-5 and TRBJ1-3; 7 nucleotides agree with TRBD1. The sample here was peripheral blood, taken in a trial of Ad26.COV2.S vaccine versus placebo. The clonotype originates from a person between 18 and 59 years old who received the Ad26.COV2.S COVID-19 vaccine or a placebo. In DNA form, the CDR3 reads TGTGCCAGCAGCCTCCGACAGGGCCACCGTTTCTCTGGAAACACCATATATTTT. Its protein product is CASSLRQGHRFSGNTIYF.